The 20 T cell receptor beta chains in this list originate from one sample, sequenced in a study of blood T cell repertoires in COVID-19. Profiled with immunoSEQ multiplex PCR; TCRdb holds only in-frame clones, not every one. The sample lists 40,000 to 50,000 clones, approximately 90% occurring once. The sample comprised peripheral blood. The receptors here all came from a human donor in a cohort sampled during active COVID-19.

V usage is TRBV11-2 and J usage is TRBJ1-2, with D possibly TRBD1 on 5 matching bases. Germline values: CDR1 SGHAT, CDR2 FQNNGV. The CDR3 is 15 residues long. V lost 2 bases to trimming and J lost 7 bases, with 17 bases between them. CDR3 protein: CASSLMVGGTGGYTF. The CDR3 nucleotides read TGTGCCAGCAGCTTAATGGTCGGAGGGACGGGTGGCTACACCTTC.

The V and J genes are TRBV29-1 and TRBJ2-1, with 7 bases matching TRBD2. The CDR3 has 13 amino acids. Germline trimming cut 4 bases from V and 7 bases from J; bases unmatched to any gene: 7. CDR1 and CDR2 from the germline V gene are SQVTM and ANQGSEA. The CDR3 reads CSVVSTSVNEQFF. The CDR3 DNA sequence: TGCAGCGTTGTGAGTACTAGCGTTAATGAGCAGTTCTTC.

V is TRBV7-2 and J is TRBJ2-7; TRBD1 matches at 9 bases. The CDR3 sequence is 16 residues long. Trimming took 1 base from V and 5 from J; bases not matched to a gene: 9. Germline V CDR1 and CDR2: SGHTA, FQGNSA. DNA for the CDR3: TGTGCCAGCAGCTTAGGGCTGACAGGGGGTACCGACGAGCAGTACTTC. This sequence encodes CASSLGLTGGTDEQYF. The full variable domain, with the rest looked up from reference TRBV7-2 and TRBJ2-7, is GAGVSQSPSNKVTEKGKDVELRCDPISGHTALYWYRQSLGQGLEFLIYFQGNSAPDKSGLPSDRFSAERTGGSVSTLTIQRTQQEDSAVYLCASSLGLTGGTDEQYFGPGTRLTVT.

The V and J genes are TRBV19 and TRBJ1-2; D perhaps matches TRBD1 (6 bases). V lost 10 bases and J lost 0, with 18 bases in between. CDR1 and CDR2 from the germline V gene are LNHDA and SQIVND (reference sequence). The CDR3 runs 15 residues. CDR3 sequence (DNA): TGTGCCACCCACTCCACAGGGCAGGCTAACTATGGCTACACCTTC. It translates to CATHSTGQANYGYTF.

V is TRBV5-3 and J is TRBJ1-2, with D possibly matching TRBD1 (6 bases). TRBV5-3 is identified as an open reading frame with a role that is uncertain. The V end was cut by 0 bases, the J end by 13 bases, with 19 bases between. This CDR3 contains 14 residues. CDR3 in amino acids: CARSLEGLQDSSTF. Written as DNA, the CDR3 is TGTGCCAGAAGCTTGGAGGGTTTACAGGACAGTTCCACCTTC.

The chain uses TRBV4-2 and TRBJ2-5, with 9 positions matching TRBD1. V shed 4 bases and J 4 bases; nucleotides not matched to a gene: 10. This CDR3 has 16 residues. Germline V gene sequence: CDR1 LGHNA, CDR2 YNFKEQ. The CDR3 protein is CASSPEYGQGRETQYF. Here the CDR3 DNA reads TGTGCCAGCAGCCCTGAATATGGACAGGGGAGAGAGACCCAGTACTTC.

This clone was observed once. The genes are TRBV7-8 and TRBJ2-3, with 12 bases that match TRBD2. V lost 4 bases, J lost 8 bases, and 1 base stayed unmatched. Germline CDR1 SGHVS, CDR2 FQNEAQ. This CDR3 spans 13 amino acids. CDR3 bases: TGTGCCAGCAGCTCGGGACTAGCGGGTACGCAGTATTTT. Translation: CASSSGLAGTQYF. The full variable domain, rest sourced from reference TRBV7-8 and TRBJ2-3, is GAGVSQSPRYKVAKRGQDVALRCDPISGHVSLFWYQQALGQGPEFLTYFQNEAQLDKSGLPSDRFFAERPEGSVSTLKIQRTQQEDSAVYLCASSSGLAGTQYFGPGTRLTVL.

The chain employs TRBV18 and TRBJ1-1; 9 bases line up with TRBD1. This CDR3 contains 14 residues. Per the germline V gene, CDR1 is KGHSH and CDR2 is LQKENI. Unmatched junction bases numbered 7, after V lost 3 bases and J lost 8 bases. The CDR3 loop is CASSPLGQGREAFF. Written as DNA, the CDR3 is TGTGCCAGCTCACCGCTAGGACAGGGGAGGGAAGCTTTCTTT.

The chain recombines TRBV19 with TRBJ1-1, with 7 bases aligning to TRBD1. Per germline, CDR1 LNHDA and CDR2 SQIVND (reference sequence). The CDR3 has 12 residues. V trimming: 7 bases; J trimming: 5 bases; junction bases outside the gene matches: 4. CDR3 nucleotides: TGTGCCAGTAACACAGGGGTTACTGAAGCTTTCTTT. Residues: CASNTGVTEAFF.

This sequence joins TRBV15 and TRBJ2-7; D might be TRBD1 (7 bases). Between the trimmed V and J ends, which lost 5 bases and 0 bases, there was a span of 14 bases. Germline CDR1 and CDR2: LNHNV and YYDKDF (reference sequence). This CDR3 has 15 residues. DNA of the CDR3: TGTGCCACCAGCCCACGGAGGGACAGCTCCTACGAGCAGTACTTC. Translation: CATSPRRDSSYEQYF.

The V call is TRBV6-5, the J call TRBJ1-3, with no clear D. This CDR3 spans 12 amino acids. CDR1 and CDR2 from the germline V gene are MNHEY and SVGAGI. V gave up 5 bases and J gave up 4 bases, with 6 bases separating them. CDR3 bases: TGTGCCAGCAGTACCGGGGGAAACACCATATATTTT. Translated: CASSTGGNTIYF.

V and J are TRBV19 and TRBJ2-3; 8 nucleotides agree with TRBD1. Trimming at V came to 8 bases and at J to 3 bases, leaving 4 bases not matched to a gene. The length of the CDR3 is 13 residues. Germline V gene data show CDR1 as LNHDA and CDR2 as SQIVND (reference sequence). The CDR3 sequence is CASSDRVTDTQYF. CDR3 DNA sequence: TGTGCCAGTTCGGACAGGGTAACAGATACGCAGTATTTT.

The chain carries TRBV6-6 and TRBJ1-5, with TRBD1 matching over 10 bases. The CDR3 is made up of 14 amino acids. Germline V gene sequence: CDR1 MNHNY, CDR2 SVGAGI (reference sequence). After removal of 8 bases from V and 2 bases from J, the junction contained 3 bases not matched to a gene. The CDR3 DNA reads TGTGCCAGCGGGACAGGGGCTGGCAATCAGCCCCAGCATTTT. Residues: CASGTGAGNQPQHF.

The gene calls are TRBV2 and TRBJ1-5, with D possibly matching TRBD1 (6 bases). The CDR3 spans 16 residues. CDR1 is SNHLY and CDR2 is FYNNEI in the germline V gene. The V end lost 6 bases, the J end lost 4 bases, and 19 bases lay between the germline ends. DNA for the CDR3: TGTGCCAGCAGCGACTCTGTTACAGGGAGAAATCAGCCCCAGCATTTT. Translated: CASSDSVTGRNQPQHF.

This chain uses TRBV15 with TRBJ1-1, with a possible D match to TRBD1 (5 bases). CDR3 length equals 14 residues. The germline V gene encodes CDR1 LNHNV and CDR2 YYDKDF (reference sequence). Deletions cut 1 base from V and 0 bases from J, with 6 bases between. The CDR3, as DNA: TGTGCCACCAGCAGAGGACAGATGAACACTGAAGCTTTCTTT. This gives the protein CATSRGQMNTEAFF. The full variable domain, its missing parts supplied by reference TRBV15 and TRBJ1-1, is DAMVIQNPRYQVTQFGKPVTLSCSQTLNHNVMYWYQQKSSQAPKLLFHYYDKDFNNEADTPDNFQSRRPNTSFCFLDIRSPGLGDTAMYLCATSRGQMNTEAFFGQGTRLTVV.

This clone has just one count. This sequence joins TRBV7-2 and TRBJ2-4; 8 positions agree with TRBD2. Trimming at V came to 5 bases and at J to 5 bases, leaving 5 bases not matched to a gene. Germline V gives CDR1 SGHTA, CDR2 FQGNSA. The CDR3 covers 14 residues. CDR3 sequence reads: CASSRSSGQNIQYF. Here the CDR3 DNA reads TGTGCCAGCAGCAGATCTAGCGGGCAAAACATTCAGTACTTC.

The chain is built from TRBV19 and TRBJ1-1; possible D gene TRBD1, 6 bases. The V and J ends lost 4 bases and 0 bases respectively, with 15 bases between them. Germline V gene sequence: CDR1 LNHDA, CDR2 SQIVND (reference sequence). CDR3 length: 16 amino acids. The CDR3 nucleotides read TGTGCCAGTAGTAACCAGGGGCAGTACATGAACACTGAAGCTTTCTTT. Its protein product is CASSNQGQYMNTEAFF. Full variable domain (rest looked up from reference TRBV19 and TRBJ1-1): DGGITQSPKYLFRKEGQNVTLSCEQNLNHDAMYWYRQDPGQGLRLIYYSQIVNDFQKGDIAEGYSVSREKKESFPLTVTSAQKNPTAFYLCASSNQGQYMNTEAFFGQGTRLTVV.

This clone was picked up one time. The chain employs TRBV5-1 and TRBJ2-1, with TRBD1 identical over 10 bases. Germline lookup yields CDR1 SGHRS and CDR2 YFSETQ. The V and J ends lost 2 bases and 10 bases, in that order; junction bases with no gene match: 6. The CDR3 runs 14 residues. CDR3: CASSLGQGEGEQFF. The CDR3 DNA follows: TGCGCCAGCAGCTTAGGACAGGGGGAGGGGGAGCAGTTCTTC.

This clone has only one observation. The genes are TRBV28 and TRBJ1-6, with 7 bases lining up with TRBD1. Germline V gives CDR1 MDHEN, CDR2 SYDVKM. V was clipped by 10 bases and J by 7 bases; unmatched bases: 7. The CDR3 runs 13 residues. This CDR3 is CATLGQLNSPLHF. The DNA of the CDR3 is TGTGCCACCCTGGGACAGCTAAATTCACCCCTCCACTTT.

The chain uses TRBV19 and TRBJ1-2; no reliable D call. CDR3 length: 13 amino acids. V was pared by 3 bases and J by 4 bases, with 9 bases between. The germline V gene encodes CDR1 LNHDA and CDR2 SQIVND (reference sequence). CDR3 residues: CASSIPGSYGYTF. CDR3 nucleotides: TGTGCCAGTAGTATCCCGGGTTCCTATGGCTACACCTTC. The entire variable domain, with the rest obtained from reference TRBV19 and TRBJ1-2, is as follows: DGGITQSPKYLFRKEGQNVTLSCEQNLNHDAMYWYRQDPGQGLRLIYYSQIVNDFQKGDIAEGYSVSREKKESFPLTVTSAQKNPTAFYLCASSIPGSYGYTFGSGTRLTVV.